A selection of T cell receptor beta chains follows, all from one sample in a study of CD8 T cells in ankylosing spondylitis. In TCRdb, the 5' RACE reads were re-called with MiXCR into one record per CDR3 protein. The data hold hundreds of thousands of distinct CDR3 sequences, with around 11% observed a single time. Sequencing input: blood, either unsorted or a sorted T cell fraction (not recorded which). The receptors originated from a male donor with ankylosing spondylitis. The CDR3 runs from the conserved cysteine through the conserved F or W. The order of the fields is V gene, clone size, J gene, CDR3 protein. The listing skips clone size in some rows; elsewhere it reads once, few, many or a size class.

V gene: TRBV29-1; clone size: many; J gene: TRBJ2-3; CDR3 protein: CSGVAGGGTDTQYF
V gene: TRBV6-5; clone size: few; J gene: TRBJ1-1; CDR3 protein: CASSYLDREAKAFF
V gene: TRBV2; clone size: many; J gene: TRBJ1-6; CDR3 protein: CASSVRSPSPLHF
V gene: TRBV20-1; clone size: few; J gene: TRBJ2-1; CDR3 protein: CSAGLAGNNEQFF
V gene: TRBV20-1; clone size: NA; J gene: TRBJ1-3; CDR3 protein: CSAREPYRGGNTIYF
V gene: TRBV20-1; clone size: few; J gene: TRBJ2-1; CDR3 protein: CSAPTPRGDNEQFF
V gene: TRBV29-1; clone size: NA; J gene: TRBJ1-2; CDR3 protein: CSVDPGGKNYGYTF
V gene: TRBV6-5; clone size: NA; J gene: TRBJ2-1; CDR3 protein: CASSYSPGTGDNEQFF
V gene: TRBV24-1; clone size: NA; J gene: TRBJ2-4; CDR3 protein: CATSDSGQLKNIQYF
V gene: TRBV29-1; clone size: many; J gene: TRBJ2-5; CDR3 protein: CSALEGTQYF
V gene: TRBV5-1; clone size: few; J gene: TRBJ2-7; CDR3 protein: CASSYGLPMLGKQYF
V gene: TRBV6-5; clone size: NA; J gene: TRBJ1-5; CDR3 protein: CASSYAGVGNQPQHF
V gene: TRBV5-5; clone size: few; J gene: TRBJ1-5; CDR3 protein: CASSPLRAALNQPQHF
V gene: TRBV18; clone size: NA; J gene: TRBJ2-1; CDR3 protein: CASSPYPPTFSYNEQFF
V gene: TRBV5-6; clone size: many; J gene: TRBJ2-1; CDR3 protein: CASSPAWSSGGARSDNEQFF
V gene: TRBV10-3; clone size: many; J gene: TRBJ2-5; CDR3 protein: CAISNADLQETQYF
V gene: TRBV7-8; clone size: NA; J gene: TRBJ1-1; CDR3 protein: CASSTRQEAFF
V gene: TRBV5-5; clone size: NA; J gene: TRBJ2-7; CDR3 protein: CASSWGQAEHYEQYF
V gene: TRBV4-3; clone size: many; J gene: TRBJ2-3; CDR3 protein: CASSQEGQGRDTQYF
V gene: TRBV7-2; clone size: NA; J gene: TRBJ2-5; CDR3 protein: CASSYTPGQLRGTQYF
V gene: TRBV24-1; clone size: NA; J gene: TRBJ2-3; CDR3 protein: CATSDLTRGARTDTQYF
V gene: TRBV20-1; clone size: NA; J gene: TRBJ2-3; CDR3 protein: CSVRGGAADTQYF